The clone carrying this TCR beta chain occurred a few times. The data belong to a study of blood T cell repertoires in COVID-19. About the study: Acute and convalescent COVID-19 samples came from the United States, Italy and Spain.

Clones were sequenced by immunoSEQ multiplex PCR, and TCRdb holds only the in-frame ones, with some missing. The table shows under 25,000 clones, with approximately 88% occurring only once. The CDR3 extends over 16 amino acids. Trimming stripped 2 bases from V and 0 bases from J, with 14 bases between. CDR1 and CDR2 (germline): SGHDT, YYEEEE. The sequenced material came from peripheral blood. The rearrangement links TRBV5-6 to TRBJ1-2; D gene ambiguous. The receptor comes from a man older than 75 with active or convalescent COVID-19. The CDR3 protein is CASSFPQGSTNYGYTF. Written as DNA, the CDR3 is TGTGCCAGCAGCTTCCCTCAAGGTAGCACTAACTATGGCTACACCTTC.